These 28 T cell receptor beta chains came from one sample sequenced in a study of T cell responses to AZD1222 COVID-19 vaccine. Measured with immunoSEQ multiplex PCR; TCRdb has only the in-frame clones, and not every one. The sample carries some 130,000 clones, around 90% recorded once. Sequenced here: peripheral blood, sampled on day 0 of AZD1222 vaccination. These receptors were collected from an adult in good health.

In nucleotides, the CDR3 is TGTGCCAGCAGCCCCGTTTCCGCGACAGGGGTCTATGGCTACACCTTC. Its translation: CASSPVSATGVYGYTF. The V call is TRBV7-8, the J call TRBJ1-2; TRBD1 agrees at 8 bases. V shed 5 bases and J 4 bases; nucleotides not matched to a gene: 12. Germline values: CDR1 SGHVS, CDR2 FQNEAQ. The CDR3 consists of 16 residues.

This sequence joins TRBV27 and TRBJ1-1, with TRBD1 identical over 7 bases. The J segment lost 4 bases and the V segment lost 5 bases, leaving 7 bases of the junction unmatched. This CDR3 region has 14 residues. The V gene's germline CDR1 is MNHEY and CDR2 SMNVEV (reference sequence). Here the CDR3 reads CASSAGGRGTEAFF. The CDR3, as DNA: TGTGCCAGCAGTGCAGGGGGTCGGGGCACTGAAGCTTTCTTT.

The V and J genes are TRBV28 and TRBJ2-3; no clear D. Germline V gene sequence: CDR1 MDHEN, CDR2 SYDVKM. This CDR3 is 14 amino acids long. Trimming took off 3 bases at V and 2 bases at J, with 9 bases between the two ends. The CDR3 region has the DNA TGTGCCAGCAGTTTGGCGCGAATCACAGATACGCAGTATTTT. Amino acids: CASSLARITDTQYF.

This chain links TRBV29-1 with TRBJ1-1; 7 bases align to TRBD1. The V gene's germline CDR1 is SQVTM and CDR2 ANQGSEA. The CDR3 has 13 residues. V was pared by 8 bases and J by 0 bases, with 6 bases of the junction left unmatched. The CDR3 protein is CSQRQGMNTEAFF. Here the CDR3 DNA reads TGCAGCCAACGACAGGGAATGAACACTGAAGCTTTCTTT.

The chain employs TRBV19 and TRBJ1-2; 8 nucleotides agree with TRBD1. The CDR3 length is 15 residues. Germline CDR1 and CDR2: LNHDA and SQIVND (reference sequence). Losses at the gene ends were 8 bases for V and 3 bases for J; bases not matched to a gene: 11. The CDR3 DNA reads TGTGCCAGTTCCCTCAGGGGGCTTCCGGACTATGGCTACACCTTC. It yields the protein CASSLRGLPDYGYTF.

The chain employs TRBV7-9 and TRBJ1-4; a possible D gene is TRBD1 (5 bases). CDR3 size: 14 residues. V lost 4 bases and J lost 1, with 7 bases in between. The germline V gene has CDR1 SEHNR and CDR2 FQNEAQ (reference sequence). The CDR3 bases are TGTGCCAGCAGCTCCGACAGAACTAATGAAAAACTGTTTTTT. Residues: CASSSDRTNEKLFF.

The chain links TRBV5-1 to TRBJ1-1; D is perhaps TRBD1 (5 bases). Germline CDR1 and CDR2: SGHRS and YFSETQ. V was shortened by 5 bases and J by 8 bases, with 10 bases between the two germline ends. The CDR3 extends over 11 amino acids. The DNA for the CDR3 is TGCGCCAGCAGTTGGGACTTAGAAGCTTTCTTT. Its translation: CASSWDLEAFF. The entire variable domain, with the rest obtained from reference TRBV5-1 and TRBJ1-1, is as follows: KAGVTQTPRYLIKTRGQQVTLSCSPISGHRSVSWYQQTPGQGLQFLFEYFSETQRNKGNFPGRFSGRQFSNSRSEMNVSTLELGDSALYLCASSWDLEAFFGQGTRLTVV.

The chain employs TRBV29-1 and TRBJ2-7; D is tentatively TRBD1 or TRBD2 (5 bases each). Germline assignment: CDR1 SQVTM and CDR2 ANQGSEA. The V end lost 1 base, the J end lost 7 bases, and 14 bases lay between the germline ends. CDR3 length: 13 amino acids. CDR3 region: CSVEGDPEGEQYF. The CDR3 DNA follows: TGCAGCGTTGAAGGGGACCCGGAAGGGGAGCAGTACTTC.

The chain couples TRBV4-3 to TRBJ2-5, with D uncertain. In germline, CDR1 is LGHNA, CDR2 YSLEER. The CDR3 consists of 16 residues. The V end was cut by 0 bases, the J end by 5 bases, with 16 bases between. The CDR3 DNA is TGCGCCAGCAGCCAAGATCAGTCAGCCGGCGGTGAGACCCAGTACTTC. This encodes CASSQDQSAGGETQYF.

V usage is TRBV5-4 and J usage is TRBJ2-1; a possible D gene is TRBD2 (7 bases). The germline gives CDR1 SGHNT, CDR2 YYREEE (reference sequence). CDR3 size: 15 residues. Trimming cost V 4 bases and J 3 bases, with 14 bases left between them. In DNA, the CDR3 is TGTGCCAGCAGCGGGTGGGGGGGCAGCTACAATGAGCAGTTCTTC. It specifies CASSGWGGSYNEQFF.

This chain uses TRBV5-6 with TRBJ1-2; D remains unclear. CDR1 is SGHDT and CDR2 is YYEEEE in the germline V gene. The CDR3 has 13 residues. V was pared by 3 bases and J by 4 bases, with 10 bases between. The CDR3, as DNA: TGTGCCAGCAGCTACACAGCAGGCTATGGCTACACCTTC. Protein sequence: CASSYTAGYGYTF.

This rearrangement joins TRBV25-1 to TRBJ1-2; D unclear. CDR1 MGHDK and CDR2 SYGVNS come from the germline V gene. This CDR3 comprises 11 residues. V shed 4 bases and J shed 6 bases, with 6 bases lying between them. CDR3 sequence (DNA): TGTGCCAGCAGTGTATCGAATGGCTACACCTTC. This translates into CASSVSNGYTF.

This clone appeared a few times. The chain is built from TRBV5-1 and TRBJ1-1, with TRBD1 as a possible D gene (5 bases). The CDR3 has 14 residues. With 7 bases removed from V and 1 base from J, the gap between germline ends came to 14 bases. Germline lookup yields CDR1 SGHRS and CDR2 YFSETQ. CDR3 DNA sequence: TGCGCCAGCGAGACGGGACGGGGGAACACTGAAGCTTTCTTT. This gives the protein CASETGRGNTEAFF.

This chain uses TRBV6-2 or TRBV6-3 with TRBJ2-7; D might be TRBD1 (6 bases). The CDR3 covers 13 residues. V was pared by 6 bases and J by 2 bases, with 11 bases between. Per germline, CDR1 MNHEY and CDR2 SVGEGT. CDR3 coding DNA: TGTGCCAGCAGCAGGGACACCCCCTACGAGCAGTACTTC. This gives the protein CASSRDTPYEQYF.

This clone came up once. The chain recombines TRBV18 with TRBJ1-1; perhaps TRBD1 as D (6 bases). Germline assignment: CDR1 KGHSH and CDR2 LQKENI. V gave up 1 base and J gave up 4 bases, with 10 bases separating them. The CDR3 has 14 residues. DNA for the CDR3: TGTGCCAGCTCACCACTCACAGGGCCCACTGAAGCTTTCTTT. It yields the protein CASSPLTGPTEAFF.

The count of this clone is one. The chain carries TRBV18 and TRBJ1-3; unclear D gene. This CDR3 spans 13 amino acids. Trimming removed 3 bases at V and 8 bases at J, with 11 bases between. The germline V gene has CDR1 KGHSH and CDR2 LQKENI. The CDR3 sequence is CASSPSGWDTIYF. The CDR3, as DNA: TGTGCCAGCTCACCTTCGGGATGGGACACCATATATTTT.

The J gene is TRBJ2-1, the V gene TRBV5-6, with 8 positions matching TRBD2. CDR1 is SGHDT, CDR2 YYEEEE, per germline. The CDR3 has 15 residues. J was trimmed by 7 bases and V by 1 base; bases with no gene match: 7. The CDR3 loop is CASSLNGGADNEQFF. CDR3 bases: TGTGCCAGCAGCTTGAACGGGGGGGCCGATAATGAGCAGTTCTTC.

This clone was recorded once. The chain uses TRBV30 and TRBJ2-1; weak D call: TRBD2 (6 bases). Germline V lookup: CDR1 GTSNPN, CDR2 SVGIG (reference sequence). Trimming shortened V by 5 bases and J by 10 bases, and 15 bases separated the two germline ends. This CDR3 is built from 12 residues. The CDR3 is CAWAHRLDEQFF. The CDR3 bases are TGTGCCTGGGCCCACAGACTAGACGAGCAGTTCTTC. The full variable domain, with the rest looked up from reference TRBV30 and TRBJ2-1, is SQTIHQWPATLVQPVGSPLSLECTVEGTSNPNLYWYRQAAGRGLQLLFYSVGIGQISSEVPQNLSASRPQDRQFILSSKKLLLSDSGFYLCAWAHRLDEQFFGPGTRLTVL.

This clone has just one count. V is TRBV7-9 and J is TRBJ2-7; D ambiguous. Germline CDR1 is SEHNR and CDR2 is FQNEAQ (reference sequence). Trimming took off 1 base at V and 3 bases at J, with 13 bases between the two ends. The CDR3 spans 15 residues. CDR3 loop: CASSLGSTLGYEQYF. In nucleotides, the CDR3 is TGTGCCAGCAGCTTAGGGTCGACCTTGGGCTACGAGCAGTACTTC.

The rearrangement links TRBV5-1 to TRBJ1-3, with no clear D. V was shortened by 7 bases and J by 4 bases, with 18 bases between the two germline ends. The CDR3 runs to 15 residues. Germline V gives CDR1 SGHRS, CDR2 YFSETQ. CDR3 amino acids: CASSSSGDAGNTIYF. The CDR3 nucleotides read TGCGCCAGCTCCTCCTCTGGGGATGCGGGAAACACCATATATTTT.

This clone has ten or more counts. The rearrangement links TRBV19 to TRBJ1-3, with D possibly TRBD1 on 6 matching bases. Germline values: CDR1 LNHDA, CDR2 SQIVND (reference sequence). The CDR3 runs 16 residues. Trimming stripped 7 bases from V and 2 bases from J, with 18 bases between. The CDR3 spells CASIPTDSLTGNTIYF. CDR3 nucleotide sequence: TGTGCCAGTATCCCGACGGACAGCTTAACTGGAAACACCATATATTTT.

The chain links TRBV6-2 or TRBV6-3 to TRBJ2-1, with D unresolved. The V and J ends lost 5 bases and 0 bases respectively, with 8 bases between them. This CDR3 is 14 amino acids long. From germline, CDR1 is MNHEY and CDR2 SVGEGT. In nucleotides, the CDR3 is TGTGCCAGCAGTGTATTGGGCTCCTACAATGAGCAGTTCTTC. It is translated as CASSVLGSYNEQFF.

The V gene is TRBV5-1, the J gene TRBJ1-2; a possible D gene is TRBD1 (6 bases). Trimming stripped 2 bases from V and 3 bases from J, with 14 bases between. Germline V gene sequence: CDR1 SGHRS, CDR2 YFSETQ. The CDR3 extends over 15 amino acids. As DNA, the CDR3 is TGCGCCAGCAGCTTTGACCCCGGACAGCACTATGGCTACACCTTC. This codes for CASSFDPGQHYGYTF.

J is TRBJ1-1 and V is TRBV4-3; no reliable D call. This CDR3 region has 17 residues. The germline CDR1 and CDR2 sequences are LGHNA and YSLEER. The ends were cut back, 0 bases at V and 2 bases at J, with 16 bases in the middle. CDR3 nucleotide sequence: TGCGCCAGCAGCCAAGATTTTACAAGGCAGACTAACACTGAAGCTTTCTTT. It specifies CASSQDFTRQTNTEAFF.

This chain joins TRBV29-1 and TRBJ1-2; D unresolved. Germline V CDR1 and CDR2: SQVTM, ANQGSEA. CDR3 length: 11 amino acids. V lost 5 bases and J lost 13, with 17 bases in between. This CDR3 is CSVPERGSRTF. The CDR3 region has the DNA TGCAGCGTTCCGGAGCGTGGTAGCCGCACCTTC.

This clone was detected only once. The chain is built from TRBV10-1 and TRBJ1-2; no clear D gene. V lost 6 bases and J 2 bases, leaving 10 bases between the germline ends. The CDR3 has 13 amino acids. Per the germline V gene, CDR1 is WNHNN and CDR2 is SYGVQD (reference sequence). CDR3 DNA: TGCGCCAGCAGAGCCGGGCCAAACTATGGCTACACCTTC. Encoded protein: CASRAGPNYGYTF.

The J gene is TRBJ1-2, the V gene TRBV18, with 7 positions matching TRBD1. Germline lookup yields CDR1 KGHSH and CDR2 LQKENI. The CDR3 runs to 16 residues. V lost 2 bases to trimming and J lost 5 bases; unmatched junction nucleotides: 11. CDR3 region: CASSPMPGTVDYGYTF. DNA for the CDR3: TGTGCCAGCTCACCAATGCCCGGGACAGTTGATTATGGCTACACCTTC.

In DNA form, the CDR3 reads TGTGCCAGCAGCAATACACGAGATACGCAGTATTTT. Its translation: CASSNTRDTQYF. The V call is TRBV6-2 or TRBV6-3, the J call TRBJ2-3, with D unresolved. The V end was cut by 6 bases, the J end by 5 bases, with 9 bases between. Germline V lookup: CDR1 MNHEY, CDR2 SVGEGT. There are 12 residues in the CDR3.